Listed here are 24 T cell receptor beta chains from one sample, sequenced in a study of blood T cell repertoires in COVID-19. Sequenced by immunoSEQ multiplex PCR; TCRdb stores in-frame clones only, minus some. The table includes approximately 90,000 clones, more than 70% detected once. What was sequenced was peripheral blood. These receptors were taken from a woman of 80 years or more with acute or convalescent COVID-19.

The CDR3 bases are TGTGCCAGCAGCTGGGACTGGCACACAGATACGCAGTATTTT. Protein sequence: CASSWDWHTDTQYF. J is TRBJ2-3 and V is TRBV27, with a tentative D call TRBD2 (6 bases). Per germline, CDR1 MNHEY and CDR2 SMNVEV (reference sequence). The CDR3 runs to 14 residues. The ends were cut back, 6 bases at V and 2 bases at J, with 12 bases in the middle.

This clone was found many times. This chain links TRBV4-2 with TRBJ1-6; tentatively, D is TRBD1 (5 bases). CDR1 is LGHNA, CDR2 YNFKEQ, per germline. Trimming removed 4 bases from V and 5 bases from J, with 12 bases in between. This CDR3 contains 15 residues. Written as DNA, the CDR3 is TGTGCCAGCAGCCCTCTGCAGGGAAATAATTCACCCCTCCACTTT. It specifies CASSPLQGNNSPLHF.

This chain uses TRBV4-1 with TRBJ1-6; 7 nucleotides align to TRBD1. Trimming removed 0 bases from V and 9 bases from J; junction bases left unmatched: 5. CDR1 is MGHRA and CDR2 is YSYEKL in the germline V gene. The CDR3 sequence is 15 residues long. CDR3: CASSQERSGGSPLHF. CDR3 coding DNA: TGCGCCAGCAGCCAAGAACGCTCAGGGGGTTCACCCCTCCACTTT.

The chain combines TRBV30 with TRBJ1-2; the D gene is possibly TRBD1 (5 bases). CDR3 size: 14 residues. Between the trimmed V and J ends, which lost 3 bases and 4 bases, there was a span of 15 bases. Germline V gene data show CDR1 as GTSNPN and CDR2 as SVGIG (reference sequence). Written as DNA, the CDR3 is TGTGCCTGGAGGTGGGGTAGGGGTCTCTATGGCTACACCTTC. Protein product: CAWRWGRGLYGYTF.

CDR3 coding DNA: TGTGCCAGCAGTTTATCCAGGCCCAGCATTGTAGGCTACACCTTC. Translation: CASSLSRPSIVGYTF. The chain combines TRBV28 with TRBJ1-2; D is ambiguous. Germline assignment: CDR1 MDHEN and CDR2 SYDVKM. V lost 1 base, J lost 8 bases, and 17 bases lay in between. The CDR3 covers 15 residues.

CDR3 sequence reads: CASSLRWEPYNYGYTF. DNA of the CDR3: TGTGCCAGCAGCTTAAGGTGGGAGCCCTATAACTATGGCTACACCTTC. This chain uses TRBV13 with TRBJ1-2, with D unresolved. Trimming stripped 2 bases from V and 1 base from J, with 14 bases between. The CDR3 covers 16 residues. The germline gives CDR1 PRHDT, CDR2 FYEKMQ (reference sequence).

The chain is built from TRBV19 and TRBJ2-1; no firm D call. The germline V and J ends were trimmed by 2 bases and 3 bases, with 5 bases remaining between them. Germline loops: CDR1 LNHDA, CDR2 SQIVND (reference sequence). The CDR3 is 13 amino acids. CDR3 bases: TGTGCCAGTAGTATATCTGTCTACAATGAGCAGTTCTTC. Translating gives CASSISVYNEQFF. The entire variable domain, with the rest obtained from reference TRBV19 and TRBJ2-1, is as follows: DGGITQSPKYLFRKEGQNVTLSCEQNLNHDAMYWYRQDPGQGLRLIYYSQIVNDFQKGDIAEGYSVSREKKESFPLTVTSAQKNPTAFYLCASSISVYNEQFFGPGTRLTVL.

The V call is TRBV5-5, the J call TRBJ2-5; TRBD1 matches 8 bases. V was pared by 6 bases and J by 5 bases, with 9 bases of the junction left unmatched. This CDR3 comprises 14 residues. From germline, CDR1 is SGHKS and CDR2 YYEKEE (reference sequence). The CDR3 coding sequence is TGTGCCAGCAACTTCAGGGGGCTTGGGGAGACCCAGTACTTC. Amino acid sequence: CASNFRGLGETQYF.

The chain couples TRBV10-3 to TRBJ1-4; D is perhaps TRBD1 (5 bases). The CDR3 is made up of 13 amino acids. Germline assignment: CDR1 ENHRY and CDR2 SYGVKD. Trimming cost V 8 bases and J 3 bases, with 10 bases left between them. The CDR3 region is CAIGGEANEKLFF. CDR3 DNA: TGTGCCATCGGAGGGGAGGCTAATGAAAAACTGTTTTTT.

Concerning this clone itself: The same CDR3 also results from other DNA sequences found in this sample. This chain connects TRBV28 to TRBJ1-2; no reliable D call. Germline CDR1 and CDR2: MDHEN and SYDVKM. This CDR3 is built from 12 residues. Trimming shortened V by 2 bases and J by 5 bases, and 6 bases separated the two germline ends. In nucleotides, the CDR3 is TGTGCCAGCAGTTTACGGTTATATGGCTACACCTTC. It codes for CASSLRLYGYTF.

In regard to this clone: An end of the junction differs from the germline gene, which may be a read error. The rearrangement joins TRBV6-5 to TRBJ1-1; D may be TRBD1 (6 bases). Germline CDR1 and CDR2: MNHEY and SVGAGI. The CDR3 spans 12 residues. CDR3: CVSSRTEGEAFF. As DNA, the CDR3 is TGTGTCAGCAGCCGGACAGAGGGTGAAGCTTTCTTT.

V is TRBV6-6 and J is TRBJ2-1, with 8 bases matching TRBD2. Losses at the gene ends were 5 bases for V and 0 bases for J; bases not matched to a gene: 3. In germline, CDR1 is MNHNY, CDR2 SVGAGI (reference sequence). The CDR3 loop spans 15 amino acids. For the CDR3, the DNA is TGTGCCAGCAGTGCCCGGGAGGGCTCCTACAATGAGCAGTTCTTC. Translated, it gives CASSAREGSYNEQFF.

This clone was recorded many times. The chain has TRBV5-4 and TRBJ2-1; possibly TRBD2 for D (5 bases). Germline loops: CDR1 SGHNT, CDR2 YYREEE (reference sequence). The CDR3 spans 15 residues. V was cut by 4 bases and J by 0 bases, with 11 bases left in between. CDR3 sequence: CASSRPGSSYNEQFF. The CDR3 coding sequence is TGTGCCAGCAGCCGCCCGGGGAGCTCCTACAATGAGCAGTTCTTC.

This sequence joins TRBV7-8 and TRBJ1-1; no clear D. Trimming took off 1 base at V and 3 bases at J, with 12 bases between the two ends. Germline CDR1 is SGHVS and CDR2 is FQNEAQ. The CDR3 has 15 residues. The CDR3 DNA follows: TGTGCCAGCAGCTTAGGCGTATCCGGTGACACTGAAGCTTTCTTT. Amino acids: CASSLGVSGDTEAFF.

Ten or more counts support this clone. The genes are TRBV6-2 or TRBV6-3 and TRBJ1-2; no definite D call. V lost 2 bases to trimming and J lost 14 bases, with 12 bases between them. The CDR3 length is 11 residues. Germline CDR1 is MNHEY and CDR2 is SVGEGT. The CDR3 loop reads CASSYGLLVTF. The CDR3 DNA reads TGTGCCAGCAGTTACGGGCTGTTGGTTACCTTC.

The genes are TRBV10-3 and TRBJ2-2, with D tentatively TRBD2 (5 bases). The CDR3 covers 14 residues. Germline assignment: CDR1 ENHRY and CDR2 SYGVKD. With 2 bases removed from V and 3 bases from J, the gap between germline ends came to 7 bases. The CDR3 reads CAISEGEYTGELFF. CDR3 DNA sequence: TGTGCCATCAGTGAGGGGGAGTACACCGGGGAGCTGTTTTTT.

The chain couples TRBV6-2 or TRBV6-3 to TRBJ2-1; a possible D gene is TRBD2 (6 bases). Trimming left V 0 bases short and J 9 bases short, with 18 bases between. This CDR3 has 16 amino acids. The germline CDR1 and CDR2 sequences are MNHEY and SVGEGT. The CDR3 nucleotides are TGTGCCAGCAGTTACTCGGACTATGACGGTATCAGTGAGCAGTTCTTC. Protein: CASSYSDYDGISEQFF.

The chain links TRBV7-2 to TRBJ2-2; 7 bases line up with TRBD2. V lost 3 bases, J lost 6 bases, and 7 bases stayed unmatched. The CDR3 sequence is 15 residues long. Germline V gene lookup returns CDR1 SGHTA and CDR2 FQGNSA. The CDR3 coding sequence is TGTGCCAGCAGCTTGGGGGGGGATTCCCCCGGGGAGCTGTTTTTT. It encodes CASSLGGDSPGELFF.

This clone appeared a few times. The chain combines TRBV12-3 or TRBV12-4 with TRBJ2-1; a weak D match, TRBD2 (6 bases). The CDR3 has 13 residues. Between the trimmed V and J ends, which lost 5 bases and 4 bases, there was a span of 9 bases. Here the CDR3 reads CASSHRGYNEQFF. The CDR3 DNA reads as TGTGCCAGCAGTCACCGGGGGTACAATGAGCAGTTCTTC.

In its sample, this clone was seen once. This sequence joins TRBV5-1 and TRBJ1-3; D possibly corresponds to TRBD1 (5 bases). The CDR3 runs to 15 residues. V was clipped by 5 bases and J by 2 bases, with 14 bases between them. Germline values: CDR1 SGHRS, CDR2 YFSETQ. CDR3 sequence (DNA): TGCGCCAGCAGTAAGGGGATAGGGGCTGGAAACACCATATATTTT. Its protein is CASSKGIGAGNTIYF. Drawing the rest from reference TRBV5-1 and TRBJ1-3, the complete variable domain is KAGVTQTPRYLIKTRGQQVTLSCSPISGHRSVSWYQQTPGQGLQFLFEYFSETQRNKGNFPGRFSGRQFSNSRSEMNVSTLELGDSALYLCASSKGIGAGNTIYFGEGSWLTVV.

CDR3 nucleotide sequence: TGCGCCAGCAGCCCCACAGGGAGCTCCTATAATTCACCCCTCCACTTT. It specifies CASSPTGSSYNSPLHF. The chain employs TRBV4-1 and TRBJ1-6; weak D call: TRBD1 (6 bases). Germline V gives CDR1 MGHRA, CDR2 YSYEKL. The CDR3 runs 16 residues. The V end was cut by 4 bases, the J end by 0 bases, with 10 bases between.

V gene TRBV23-1 combines with J gene TRBJ1-4; no clear D gene. TRBV23-1 falls under the ORF class, with uncertain function. The CDR3 spans 17 residues. Deletions cut 4 bases from V and 5 bases from J, with 20 bases between. The chain's CDR3 is CASSLIARVRENEKLFF. In nucleotides, the CDR3 is TGCGCCAGCAGTCTAATCGCCCGGGTGAGGGAGAATGAAAAACTGTTTTTT.

The chain couples TRBV5-4 to TRBJ2-7; possibly TRBD2 for D (7 bases). V lost 4 bases to trimming and J lost 6 bases, with 20 bases between them. Germline values: CDR1 SGHNT, CDR2 YYREEE (reference sequence). The CDR3 is 15 amino acids. CDR3 residues: CASSAGTVGGGEQYF. The CDR3 DNA reads as TGTGCCAGCAGCGCAGGGACGGTGGGAGGGGGCGAGCAGTACTTC.

The chain has TRBV7-9 and TRBJ1-6; D gene ambiguous. From germline, CDR1 is SEHNR and CDR2 FQNEAQ (reference sequence). The CDR3 spans 17 residues. V lost 1 base, J lost 7 bases, and 17 bases lay in between. CDR3 in DNA: TGTGCCAGCAGCTTAGTTACACATCGGTCGGGGAATTCACCCCTCCACTTT. This translates into CASSLVTHRSGNSPLHF. Filled out from reference TRBV7-9 and TRBJ1-6, the complete variable domain reads DTGVSQNPRHKITKRGQNVTFRCDPISEHNRLYWYRQTLGQGPEFLTYFQNEAQLEKSRLLSDRFSAERPKGSFSTLEIQRTEQGDSAMYLCASSLVTHRSGNSPLHFGNGTRLTVT.